This T cell receptor beta chain is drawn from a study of T cell repertoires in cytomegalovirus infection. Study as a whole: Matching HLA type, along with CMV infection, was indicated by public TCR beta signatures.

A few counts support this clonotype. Its target is unknown. TCRdb redid the calling of the reads with MiXCR, one entry per CDR3 protein. The sample shows roughly 280,000 distinct CDR3 sequences, less than 25% of them seen only once. This specimen was cultured PBMCs, taken from culture after CMV antigen stimulation. This TCR derives from a human donor in good health (CMV status not recorded). Some clones in this sample may be carry-over from other donors' samples.

The CDR3 region has the DNA TGTGCCAGCGGCCGCTTAGCGGCTAACACAGATACGCAGTATTTT. This sequence encodes CASGRLAANTDTQYF. The rearrangement links TRBV12-3 or TRBV12-4 to TRBJ2-3, with D perhaps TRBD2 (6 bases). This CDR3 spans 15 amino acids. V dropped 8 bases and J dropped 2 bases, with 17 bases sitting between them.